Listed below are T cell receptor beta chains from one sample, sequenced in a study of OX40 agonist ivuxolimab in advanced cancers. Profiling relied on immunoSEQ multiplex PCR, and the TCRdb table lists in-frame clones only, not all of them. The table shows some 38,000 clones, with about 89% occurring only once. The sample here was CD4+ or CD8+ T cells sorted from blood, taken in a trial of the OX40 agonist ivuxolimab. The receptors here all came from an adult with an advanced solid tumor such as melanoma, head and neck, liver or kidney cancer. Both conserved end residues are part of each CDR3. The order of the fields is CDR3 protein, CDR3 DNA, V gene, D gene, clone size, J gene. A D gene is named only where the DNA matches it firmly. Size is stated for part of the rows, as once, few or many counts, or as a class when the clone is expanded.

CDR3: CASSLLLGSYNEQFF
DNA: TGTGCCAGCAGTTTATTGTTAGGCTCCTACAATGAGCAGTTCTTC
V: TRBV27
D: NA
size: NA
J: TRBJ2-1

CDR3: CASSVGDRDAGELFF
DNA: TGTGCCAGCAGTGTCGGAGACCGGGACGCCGGGGAGCTGTTTTTT
V: TRBV6-1
D: NA
size: NA
J: TRBJ2-2

CDR3: CASWDRENTGELFF
DNA: TGTGCCAGTTGGGACAGAGAGAACACCGGGGAGCTGTTTTTT
V: TRBV19
D: TRBD1
size: large
J: TRBJ2-2

CDR3: CASSLTASTDTQYF
DNA: TGTGCCAGTTCCCTTACAGCTAGCACAGATACGCAGTATTTT
V: TRBV28
D: NA
size: once
J: TRBJ2-3

CDR3: CASSNTGELFF
DNA: TGTGCCAGCAGTAACACCGGGGAGCTGTTTTTT
V: TRBV28
D: NA
size: NA
J: TRBJ2-2

CDR3: CASSVADSNQPQHF
DNA: TGTGCCAGCAGCGTAGCAGACAGTAATCAGCCCCAGCATTTT
V: TRBV9
D: NA
size: few
J: TRBJ1-5

CDR3: CASSLGQSEQYF
DNA: TGCGCCAGCAGCTTGGGGCAATCCGAGCAGTACTTC
V: TRBV5-1
D: NA
size: NA
J: TRBJ2-7

CDR3: CAVDARLAGGTYNEQFF
DNA: TGTGCCGTAGACGCCCGACTAGCGGGGGGGACGTACAATGAGCAGTTCTTC
V: TRBV19
D: TRBD2
size: NA
J: TRBJ2-1

CDR3: CASSLQGGGMTEAFF
DNA: TGTGCCAGCAGTTTACAGGGGGGCGGGATGACTGAAGCTTTCTTT
V: TRBV6-5
D: TRBD1
size: NA
J: TRBJ1-1

CDR3: CASFIRGANTGELFF
DNA: TGTGCCAGCTTTATAAGGGGGGCTAACACCGGGGAGCTGTTTTTT
V: TRBV6-5
D: NA
size: NA
J: TRBJ2-2

CDR3: CASSSSTRGELFF
DNA: TGTGCCAGCAGTTCCTCGACCAGAGGGGAGCTGTTTTTT
V: TRBV27
D: NA
size: NA
J: TRBJ2-2

CDR3: CASSLFSGGLNTEAFF
DNA: TGTGCCAGCAGCTTGTTTTCGGGGGGCTTGAACACTGAAGCTTTCTTT
V: TRBV5-6
D: NA
size: once
J: TRBJ1-1

CDR3: CASSQDTGPQGLDNEQFF
DNA: TGCGCCAGCAGCCAAGATACAGGCCCACAGGGGCTCGACAATGAGCAGTTCTTC
V: TRBV4-3
D: TRBD1
size: NA
J: TRBJ2-1

CDR3: CASSHRQGLQPQHF
DNA: TGTGCCAGCAGTCATAGACAGGGGCTCCAGCCCCAGCATTTT
V: TRBV28
D: TRBD1
size: few
J: TRBJ1-5

CDR3: CALSRVDSSTGELFF
DNA: TGTGCCTTATCCCGGGTGGACTCGAGCACCGGGGAGCTGTTTTTT
V: TRBV6-1
D: NA
size: NA
J: TRBJ2-2

CDR3: CASSPWSASTPDTQYF
DNA: TGTGCCAGCAGCCCGTGGTCGGCTAGTACCCCAGATACGCAGTATTTT
V: TRBV14
D: NA
size: NA
J: TRBJ2-3

CDR3: CASSFGSGQNSYEQYF
DNA: TGTGCCAGCAGTTTCGGCTCGGGACAGAACTCCTACGAGCAGTACTTC
V: TRBV28
D: TRBD1
size: NA
J: TRBJ2-7

CDR3: CASSQAGIGTF
DNA: TGTGCCAGCAGCCAAGCCGGGATTGGGACCTTC
V: TRBV7-3
D: NA
size: few
J: TRBJ1-2

CDR3: CASSLVGGTSYGYTF
DNA: TGTGCCAGTAGCCTTGTGGGGGGAACTAGCTATGGCTACACCTTC
V: TRBV19
D: NA
size: once
J: TRBJ1-2

CDR3: CASSQVGTAGSDGYTF
DNA: TGTGCCAGCAGCCAAGTGGGGACCGCCGGGTCGGATGGCTACACCTTC
V: TRBV14
D: NA
size: NA
J: TRBJ1-2

CDR3: CASSLEGGGVDYGYTF
DNA: TGTGCCAGCAGCTTAGAGGGGGGTGGAGTGGACTATGGCTACACCTTC
V: TRBV7-8
D: NA
size: NA
J: TRBJ1-2

CDR3: CASSLSATSGGGAQYF
DNA: TGTGCCAGCAGTTTATCGGCGACTAGCGGGGGAGGTGCGCAGTATTTT
V: TRBV28
D: TRBD2
size: once
J: TRBJ2-3

CDR3: CASRNDSPLHF
DNA: TGTGCCAGCAGGAACGATTCACCCCTCCACTTT
V: TRBV6-5
D: NA
size: few
J: TRBJ1-6

CDR3: CASSLTGGTEAFF
DNA: TGTGCCAGCAGCCTAACAGGGGGCACTGAAGCTTTCTTT
V: TRBV14
D: TRBD1
size: few
J: TRBJ1-1

CDR3: CASSFEGSNQPQHF
DNA: TGTGCCAGCAGCTTTGAGGGAAGCAATCAGCCCCAGCATTTT
V: TRBV5-5
D: NA
size: few
J: TRBJ1-5

CDR3: CASSDSGITMGGYTF
DNA: TGTGCCAGCAGTGATTCAGGAATTACTATGGGTGGCTACACCTTC
V: TRBV6-6
D: NA
size: NA
J: TRBJ1-2

CDR3: CASSLSAVSNTEAFF
DNA: TGTGCCAGCAGTTTATCTGCGGTATCGAACACTGAAGCTTTCTTT
V: TRBV27
D: NA
size: NA
J: TRBJ1-1

CDR3: CASSQALTSGYEQYF
DNA: TGCGCCAGCAGCCAAGCCCTTACTAGCGGGTACGAGCAGTACTTC
V: TRBV4-3
D: TRBD2
size: NA
J: TRBJ2-7

CDR3: CAWSVMGASYNEQFF
DNA: TGTGCCTGGAGTGTAATGGGGGCTTCCTACAATGAGCAGTTCTTC
V: TRBV30
D: NA
size: NA
J: TRBJ2-1

CDR3: CASSSLARSPTDTQYF
DNA: TGTGCCAGTAGTAGCCTCGCTAGGAGCCCCACAGATACGCAGTATTTT
V: TRBV19
D: NA
size: NA
J: TRBJ2-3

CDR3: CASSLSVGKDGYTF
DNA: TGTGCCAGCAGCTTATCTGTTGGCAAGGATGGCTACACCTTC
V: TRBV7-9
D: NA
size: many
J: TRBJ1-2

CDR3: CASSESIWGAVKETQYF
DNA: TGTGCCAGTAGTGAAAGCATTTGGGGCGCGGTAAAAGAGACCCAGTACTTC
V: TRBV19
D: NA
size: NA
J: TRBJ2-5

CDR3: CSGDKNTEAFF
DNA: TGCAGTGGGGACAAGAACACTGAAGCTTTCTTT
V: TRBV29-1
D: NA
size: NA
J: TRBJ1-1

CDR3: CASSEAGSLTEAFF
DNA: TGTGCCAGCAGTGAAGCGGGATCTCTCACTGAAGCTTTCTTT
V: TRBV6-1
D: NA
size: NA
J: TRBJ1-1

CDR3: CASSQDRKVWGRGYTF
DNA: TGCGCCAGCAGCCAAGATCGTAAAGTCTGGGGGCGAGGCTACACCTTC
V: TRBV4-3
D: NA
size: NA
J: TRBJ1-2

CDR3: CASSVGWSQNEQFF
DNA: TGTGCCAGCAGCGTAGGGTGGTCCCAAAATGAGCAGTTCTTC
V: TRBV9
D: NA
size: NA
J: TRBJ2-1

CDR3: CASSESDGGSSTDTQYF
DNA: TGCGCCAGCAGTGAGTCTGACGGCGGCTCTAGCACAGATACGCAGTATTTT
V: TRBV10-1
D: NA
size: NA
J: TRBJ2-3

CDR3: CASSQELQGSNTEAFF
DNA: TGCGCCAGCAGCCAAGAGCTTCAGGGGTCGAACACTGAAGCTTTCTTT
V: TRBV4-3
D: NA
size: NA
J: TRBJ1-1

CDR3: CASSSLTGSGANVLTF
DNA: TGCGCCAGCAGCTCGCTGACGGGGTCTGGGGCCAACGTCCTGACTTTC
V: TRBV4-3
D: NA
size: NA
J: TRBJ2-6

CDR3: CASSREEGNEKLFF
DNA: TGTGCCAGCAGCCGAGAGGAGGGGAATGAAAAACTGTTTTTT
V: TRBV7-9
D: NA
size: NA
J: TRBJ1-4

CDR3: CATSPKLATGTDTQYF
DNA: TGTGCCACCAGCCCCAAGCTAGCGACGGGGACAGATACGCAGTATTTT
V: TRBV15
D: NA
size: NA
J: TRBJ2-3

CDR3: CASSSFSPSTDTQYF
DNA: TGTGCCAGCAGCTCATTTAGCCCTAGCACAGATACGCAGTATTTT
V: TRBV7-2
D: NA
size: once
J: TRBJ2-3

CDR3: CASSSPLAGGSDTQYF
DNA: TGTGCCAGCAGCTCCCCCCTAGCGGGGGGTTCAGATACGCAGTATTTT
V: TRBV7-9
D: TRBD2
size: NA
J: TRBJ2-3

CDR3: CASSSGLPETQYF
DNA: TGTGCCAGCAGCTCGGGACTCCCAGAGACCCAGTACTTC
V: TRBV5-6
D: NA
size: NA
J: TRBJ2-5

CDR3: CASSWSRSYEQYF
DNA: TGTGCCAGCAGCTGGTCCAGGAGCTACGAGCAGTACTTC
V: TRBV7-8
D: NA
size: NA
J: TRBJ2-7

CDR3: CASSESEKLFF
DNA: TGTGCCAGCAGTGAGTCTGAAAAACTGTTTTTT
V: TRBV2
D: NA
size: once
J: TRBJ1-4

CDR3: CAWSVSGGAADTQYF
DNA: TGTGCCTGGAGTGTAAGCGGGGGGGCCGCAGATACGCAGTATTTT
V: TRBV30
D: TRBD2
size: NA
J: TRBJ2-3

CDR3: CASSQGTGTDEQFF
DNA: TGCGCCAGCAGCCAAGGCACAGGGACCGATGAGCAGTTCTTC
V: TRBV4-1
D: NA
size: NA
J: TRBJ2-1